The clone carrying this TCR beta chain was recorded once. Here immunoSEQ multiplex PCR was the method, and the copy in TCRdb shows in-frame clones only, minus some. Of roughly 70,000 clones in the sample, roughly nine tenths were seen once. The sample belongs to a study of T cell changes during pregnancy in multiple sclerosis. This receptor was obtained from a female donor with multiple sclerosis, enrolled in a pregnancy study. The material was peripheral blood, obtained before pregnancy.

The DNA for the CDR3 is TGTGCCTGGAGTCGGACAGGGGGAAGTGAAAAACTGTTTTTT. Protein: CAWSRTGGSEKLFF. This chain links TRBV30 with TRBJ1-4, with TRBD1 identical over 10 bases. The CDR3 is made up of 14 amino acids. The ends lost 2 bases at V and 7 bases at J; junction bases unmatched: 4. Germline assignment: CDR1 GTSNPN and CDR2 SVGIG (reference sequence).